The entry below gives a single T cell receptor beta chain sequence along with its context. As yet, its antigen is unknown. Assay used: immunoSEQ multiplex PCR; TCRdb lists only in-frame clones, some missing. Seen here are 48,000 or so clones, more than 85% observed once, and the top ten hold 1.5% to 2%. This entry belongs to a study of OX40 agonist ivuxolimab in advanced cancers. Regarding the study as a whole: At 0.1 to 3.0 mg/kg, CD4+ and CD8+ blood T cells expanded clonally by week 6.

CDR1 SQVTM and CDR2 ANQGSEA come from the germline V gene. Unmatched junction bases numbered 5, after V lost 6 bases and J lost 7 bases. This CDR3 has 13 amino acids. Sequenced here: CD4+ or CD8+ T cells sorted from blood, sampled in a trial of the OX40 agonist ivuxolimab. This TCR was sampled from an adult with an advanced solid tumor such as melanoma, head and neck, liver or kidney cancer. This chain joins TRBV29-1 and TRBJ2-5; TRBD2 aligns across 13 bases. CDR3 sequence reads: CSVGGLAGRTQYF. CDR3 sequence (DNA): TGCAGCGTGGGGGGACTAGCGGGACGGACCCAGTACTTC.